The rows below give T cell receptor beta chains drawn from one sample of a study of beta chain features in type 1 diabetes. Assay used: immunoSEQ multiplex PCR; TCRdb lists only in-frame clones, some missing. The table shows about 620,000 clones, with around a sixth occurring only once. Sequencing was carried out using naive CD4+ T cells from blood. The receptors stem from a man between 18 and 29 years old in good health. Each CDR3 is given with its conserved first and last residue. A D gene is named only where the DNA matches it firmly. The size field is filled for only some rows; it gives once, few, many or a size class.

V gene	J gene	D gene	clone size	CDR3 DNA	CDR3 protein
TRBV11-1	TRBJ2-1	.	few	TGTGCCAGCAGCTTAAGGCCAGGGCCCTACAATGAGCAGTTCTTC	CASSLRPGPYNEQFF
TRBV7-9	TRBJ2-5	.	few	TGTGCCAGCAGCTTAGCACAGGCTCAAGAGACCCAGTACTTC	CASSLAQAQETQYF
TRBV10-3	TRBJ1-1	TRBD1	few	TGTGCCACCACCGGGACAGGGGCGGCGAACACTGAAGCTTTCTTT	CATTGTGAANTEAFF
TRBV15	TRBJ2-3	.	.	TGTGCCACCAGCAGAGGCGACAGTCCATCCCCTACAGATACGCAGTATTTT	CATSRGDSPSPTDTQYF
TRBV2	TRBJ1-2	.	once	TGTGCCAGCAGTGGAACAGGGTCCTACACCTTC	CASSGTGSYTF
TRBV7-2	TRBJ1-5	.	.	TGTGCCAGCAGCCCTTGGAGGGTGCCCAGCAATCAGCCCCAGCATTTT	CASSPWRVPSNQPQHF
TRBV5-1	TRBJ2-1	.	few	TGCGCCGGATCCTCCGAGGGGGGCCATGAGCAGTTCTTC	CAGSSEGGHEQFF
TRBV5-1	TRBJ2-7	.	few	TGCGCCAGCAGCTTGGAGGGACTCACCTACGAGCAGTACTTC	CASSLEGLTYEQYF
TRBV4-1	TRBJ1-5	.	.	TGCGCCAGCAGCCAAGGGGAGGGAAGTCAGCCCCAGCATTTT	CASSQGEGSQPQHF
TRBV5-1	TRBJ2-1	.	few	TGCGCCAGCACCCAAGGTGGGAACGCCTACAATGAGCAGTTCTTC	CASTQGGNAYNEQFF
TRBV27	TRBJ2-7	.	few	TGTGCCAGCATCACCAAATGGGGGAAACGAGCCTACGAGCAGTACTTC	CASITKWGKRAYEQYF
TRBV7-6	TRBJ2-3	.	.	TGTGCCAGCAGCTTGAGCACAGATACGCAGTATTTT	CASSLSTDTQYF
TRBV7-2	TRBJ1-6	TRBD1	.	TGTGCCAGCAGCTTTTGGGACAGGGCAACTTCACCCCTCCACTTT	CASSFWDRATSPLHF
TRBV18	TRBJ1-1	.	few	TGTGCCAGCTCACCAGTAAAGGGGGGCACTGAAGCTTTCTTT	CASSPVKGGTEAFF
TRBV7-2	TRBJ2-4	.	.	TGTGCCAGCAGCTTAGTGGACCTAGCCAAAAACATTCAGTACTTC	CASSLVDLAKNIQYF
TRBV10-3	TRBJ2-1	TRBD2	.	TGTGCCATCAGTCGGGTTAGCGGGAGACAGAATGAGCAGTTCTTC	CAISRVSGRQNEQFF